The 12 T cell receptor beta chains below all came from one sample that was sequenced in a study of T cells expressing NK-cell markers. From its re-call of the 5' RACE reads, TCRdb lists each CDR3 protein once, without DNA. The sample holds hundreds of thousands of distinct CDR3 sequences. Material for sequencing was blood T cells: a sorted CD56 or NKG2C T cell subset, CD4+ or CD8+ T cells, or bulk PBMC T cells (not recorded which). The receptors shown here come from a young man in good health.

This chain connects TRBV7-2 to TRBJ2-2; TCRdb's D call, TRBD1, is unchecked because there is no DNA. Germline V CDR1 and CDR2: SGHTA, FQGNSA. The CDR3 loop spans 15 amino acids. CDR3 loop: CASSSVTGATGELFF.

J is TRBJ2-1 and V is TRBV7-8. The CDR3 totals 13 residues. Per germline, CDR1 SGHVS and CDR2 FQNEAQ. CDR3 sequence: CASSLERVMEQFF.

This chain uses TRBV9 with TRBJ1-6; TCRdb names TRBD1, which stays unverified in the absence of DNA. Germline V gene data show CDR1 as SGDLS and CDR2 as YYNGEE. The CDR3 extends over 15 amino acids. The CDR3 region is CASSPGQSYNSPLHF.

This chain uses TRBV29-1 with TRBJ2-1. The CDR3 length is 14 residues. The germline gives CDR1 SQVTM, CDR2 ANQGSEA. The CDR3 region is CSVEELAAYNEQFF.

The rearrangement links TRBV6-5 to TRBJ2-1; TCRdb's assignment of TRBD1 cannot be checked, as there is no DNA. From germline, CDR1 is MNHEY and CDR2 SVGAGI. The CDR3 has 14 residues. The chain's CDR3 is CASSFPGGGNEQFF.

The CDR3: CASSHPSHGGEKNTEAFF. The chain couples TRBV4-1 to TRBJ1-1; there is no DNA to check the TCRdb D call of TRBD1. CDR3 length: 18 amino acids. Germline assignment: CDR1 MGHRA and CDR2 YSYEKL.

The genes are TRBV12-3 or TRBV12-4 and TRBJ1-4; the TRBD1 assignment by TCRdb is unverifiable without DNA. This CDR3 has 17 residues. This CDR3 is CASSAPGGWRTNEKLFF.

The chain is built from TRBV12-3 or TRBV12-4 and TRBJ2-7; without DNA, the TCRdb call of TRBD2 cannot be checked. This CDR3 contains 15 residues. The chain's CDR3 is CASSFPSGRGYEQYF.

J is TRBJ1-2 and V is TRBV6-5; without DNA, the TCRdb call of TRBD1 cannot be checked. Germline CDR1 is MNHEY and CDR2 is SVGAGI. The CDR3 runs to 15 residues. CDR3 amino acids: CASTHRGQSLYGYTF.

The chain has TRBV6-1 and TRBJ1-1; TCRdb indicates TRBD1, and absent DNA this call remains unverified. The germline gives CDR1 MNHNS, CDR2 SASEGT. This CDR3 comprises 14 residues. CDR3 residues: CASMQTTGITEAFF.

The CDR3 reads CASRGSTSGRAGEETQYF. The chain employs TRBV28 and TRBJ2-5; TCRdb outputs TRBD2, but without DNA this stays unchecked. CDR3 length: 18 amino acids. Germline assignment: CDR1 MDHEN and CDR2 SYDVKM.

The chain uses TRBV5-1 and TRBJ2-6. The CDR3 is 15 amino acids. Germline assignment: CDR1 SGHRS and CDR2 YFSETQ. Here the CDR3 reads CASSYTTPGANVLTF.